This T cell receptor beta chain was sequenced during a study of OX40 agonist ivuxolimab in advanced cancers. Overall study: Patients were roughly 83% male with ages about 20 to 79, mean around 61. The study's findings and limits: Certain nonresponding patients likewise had low normalized T-cell clonal expansion. The average count of expanded clones was higher among CD8+ T cells than among CD4+. The study found among the lowest clonal expansion in partial responders at 0.1-3.0 mg/kg.

The CDR3 sequence is 17 residues long. Germline assignment: CDR1 SGHTA and CDR2 FQGNSA. Trimming left V 4 bases short and J 3 bases short, with 16 bases between. The protocol was immunoSEQ multiplex PCR, while the TCRdb copy is restricted to in-frame clones and leaves out a portion. The sample records over 20,000 clones, roughly three quarters being singletons. This clone was recorded a few times. Its specificity is unknown. V usage is TRBV7-2 and J usage is TRBJ1-6, with D perhaps TRBD1 (6 bases). Sample: CD4+ or CD8+ T cells sorted from blood, taken in a trial of the OX40 agonist ivuxolimab. This receptor was taken from an adult with an advanced solid tumor such as melanoma, head and neck, liver or kidney cancer. CDR3 sequence reads: CASSSRRTEYYNSPLHF. CDR3 nucleotides: TGTGCCAGCAGCTCACGTAGGACAGAGTACTATAATTCACCCCTCCACTTT.